The 27 T cell receptor beta chains presented below share a single source sample, sequenced in a study of T cell responses to AZD1222 COVID-19 vaccine. This table comes from immunoSEQ multiplex PCR, and its TCRdb copy is limited to in-frame clones, with some not included. The sample has about 150,000 clones, 90% seen once; the top ten hold about 1.4%. This sample comprised peripheral blood, obtained 28 days after the second AZD1222 dose. These receptors all stem from an adult who received the AZD1222 COVID-19 vaccine.

The J gene is TRBJ2-5, the V gene TRBV6-5; D call uncertain. The CDR3 is made up of 13 amino acids. Germline V lookup: CDR1 MNHEY, CDR2 SVGAGI. Trimming left V 6 bases short and J 1 base short, with 9 bases between. The CDR3 loop reads CASRKTLQETQYF. The CDR3, as DNA: TGTGCCAGCAGGAAGACCCTCCAAGAGACCCAGTACTTC.

The chain carries TRBV4-1 and TRBJ1-1; D is ambiguous. This CDR3 has 14 residues. Germline values: CDR1 MGHRA, CDR2 YSYEKL. V lost 1 base to trimming and J lost 8 bases, with 14 bases between them. The CDR3 here is CASSQADLVGEAFF. CDR3 in DNA: TGCGCCAGCAGCCAAGCCGATCTGGTGGGGGAAGCTTTCTTT.

This clone was detected once. The rearrangement links TRBV18 to TRBJ2-3; TRBD2 agrees at 11 bases. J was trimmed by 3 bases and V by 2 bases; bases with no gene match: 7. This CDR3 spans 17 amino acids. Looked up from germline, CDR1 is KGHSH and CDR2 is LQKENI. The CDR3 nucleotides read TGTGCCAGCTCACCAATGGTAGCGGGAGGGCCGACAGATACGCAGTATTTT. It encodes CASSPMVAGGPTDTQYF.

Regarding this clone: The germline gene is not matched at one end of the junction; a read error may be the cause. The chain couples TRBV7-7 to TRBJ2-1; 7 bases match TRBD2. The CDR3 length is 15 residues. Per the germline V gene, CDR1 is SSHAT and CDR2 is FNYEAQ (reference sequence). CDR3 coding DNA: TGTGCTAGCAGCGATGGAGCGGGGCCGGACAATGAGCAGTTCTTC. Amino acids: CASSDGAGPDNEQFF.

This clone has more than one count but fewer than ten. The same CDR3 is also encoded by other DNA sequences in this sample. The rearrangement joins TRBV10-1 to TRBJ2-5; 10 bases are shared with TRBD2. CDR1 is WNHNN, CDR2 SYGVQD, per germline (reference sequence). The ends lost 3 bases at V and 5 bases at J; junction bases unmatched: 3. This CDR3 is built from 14 residues. The CDR3 sequence: CASSESGRGETQYF. The CDR3 DNA reads TGCGCCAGCAGTGAAAGCGGGAGGGGCGAGACCCAGTACTTC.

V usage is TRBV5-1 and J usage is TRBJ2-7, with D perhaps TRBD1 (5 bases). This CDR3 is built from 14 residues. The germline V gene encodes CDR1 SGHRS and CDR2 YFSETQ. Trimming shortened V by 4 bases and J by 2 bases, and 13 bases separated the two germline ends. CDR3 DNA: TGCGCCAGCAGCCCGCAGACAGTGACCTACGAGCAGTACTTC. This encodes CASSPQTVTYEQYF.

This rearrangement joins TRBV6-6 to TRBJ1-1; no definite D call. Deletions cut 5 bases from V and 2 bases from J, with 12 bases between. The CDR3 has 14 residues. Germline V gives CDR1 MNHNY, CDR2 SVGAGI (reference sequence). CDR3 sequence reads: CASSTNTGNTEAFF. As DNA, the CDR3 is TGTGCCAGCAGTACGAACACGGGCAACACTGAAGCTTTCTTT.

The chain joins TRBV4-1 to TRBJ1-2, with TRBD1 identical over 7 bases. This CDR3 is 14 amino acids long. Germline V CDR1 and CDR2: MGHRA, YSYEKL. V lost 1 base to trimming and J lost 8 bases; unmatched junction nucleotides: 7. The CDR3 region is CASSQGRTGDGYTF. The DNA of the CDR3 is TGCGCCAGCAGCCAAGGGAGAACAGGGGACGGCTACACCTTC.

V gene TRBV7-9 combines with J gene TRBJ2-1, with D possibly matching TRBD2 (6 bases). This CDR3 region has 16 residues. CDR1 and CDR2 (germline): SEHNR, FQNEAQ (reference sequence). V shed 5 bases and J shed 7 bases, with 21 bases lying between them. The CDR3 coding sequence is TGTGCCAGCAGCAGCCAATTTTCGGCGGGACCAAATGAGCAGTTCTTC. This codes for CASSSQFSAGPNEQFF.

The count of this clone is one. The rearrangement joins TRBV13 to TRBJ2-5, with TRBD1 matching over 7 bases. V lost 5 bases to trimming and J lost 5 bases; unmatched junction nucleotides: 8. In germline, CDR1 is PRHDT, CDR2 FYEKMQ (reference sequence). The CDR3 covers 14 residues. In DNA form, the CDR3 reads TGTGCCAGCAGCCCACAGGGGCCACGTGAGACCCAGTACTTC. Translation gives CASSPQGPRETQYF.

This clone turned up a few times. The chain combines TRBV11-2 with TRBJ1-2, with 9 bases matching TRBD1. V was clipped by 5 bases and J by 3 bases; unmatched bases: 10. Germline V gene data show CDR1 as SGHAT and CDR2 as FQNNGV. This CDR3 is 16 amino acids long. The CDR3 coding sequence is TGTGCCAGCAGCGGAACCGGGACAGGGACCTACTATGGCTACACCTTC. It yields the protein CASSGTGTGTYYGYTF.

The chain is built from TRBV4-1 and TRBJ2-7, with D tentatively TRBD1 (6 bases). The V end lost 5 bases, the J end lost 4 bases, and 21 bases lay between the germline ends. Germline CDR1 MGHRA, CDR2 YSYEKL. The CDR3 spans 16 residues. CDR3 DNA: TGCGCCAGCAGCAGAACTCCCGCAGGGGCATTTTACGAGCAGTACTTC. Translating gives CASSRTPAGAFYEQYF.

This clone was observed a single time. The chain is built from TRBV2 and TRBJ1-2; TRBD1 agrees at 9 bases. Unmatched junction bases numbered 6, after V lost 7 bases and J lost 6 bases. The CDR3 length is 13 residues. Germline lookup yields CDR1 SNHLY and CDR2 FYNNEI. The CDR3 region has the DNA TGTGCCAGCACCGGGGACAGGGACGATGGCTACACCTTC. Protein sequence: CASTGDRDDGYTF.

A few counts support this clone. This chain joins TRBV18 and TRBJ2-1; D remains unclear. This CDR3 comprises 13 residues. Between the trimmed V and J ends, which lost 3 bases and 2 bases, there was a span of 5 bases. Germline values: CDR1 KGHSH, CDR2 LQKENI. CDR3 in DNA: TGTGCCAGCTCACCCGGACCCTACAATGAGCAGTTCTTC. Its translation is CASSPGPYNEQFF.

J is TRBJ2-1 and V is TRBV7-3; D is unclear. The CDR3 has 15 residues. The V gene's germline CDR1 is SGHTA and CDR2 FQGTGA. The V end was cut by 3 bases, the J end by 0 bases, with 9 bases between. Here the CDR3 reads CASSFTSSSYNEQFF. The CDR3 DNA is TGTGCCAGCAGCTTCACCTCCAGCTCCTACAATGAGCAGTTCTTC.

The CDR3 here is CASGRTAPHQPQHF. In nucleotides, the CDR3 is TGTGCCAGCGGTCGGACAGCCCCCCATCAGCCCCAGCATTTT. This sequence joins TRBV6-5 and TRBJ1-5; perhaps TRBD1 as D (6 bases). Germline CDR1 MNHEY, CDR2 SVGAGI. This CDR3 comprises 14 residues. Between the trimmed V and J ends, which lost 8 bases and 5 bases, there was a span of 16 bases.

The chain employs TRBV29-1 and TRBJ2-7; weak D call: TRBD1 (7 bases). V lost 1 base, J lost 2 bases, and 12 bases lay in between. CDR3 size: 14 residues. Germline CDR1 and CDR2: SQVTM and ANQGSEA. The CDR3 region has the DNA TGCAGCGTTGAAGTGGGCAGGGGGGCCTACGAGCAGTACTTC. This codes for CSVEVGRGAYEQYF.

The table lists this clone with a few counts. The chain is built from TRBV6-5 and TRBJ2-1; D call uncertain. CDR1 is MNHEY, CDR2 SVGAGI, per germline. The CDR3 runs 16 residues. Trimming took 4 bases from V and 2 from J, leaving 15 bases between them. DNA of the CDR3: TGTGCCAGCAGTTCCGAGTCCCCTGGGGCCTACAATGAGCAGTTCTTC. This encodes CASSSESPGAYNEQFF.

The V gene is TRBV2, the J gene TRBJ2-1; D gene ambiguous. V was clipped by 4 bases and J by 8 bases, with 18 bases between them. The CDR3 sequence is 15 residues long. CDR1 and CDR2 (germline): SNHLY, FYNNEI. CDR3 protein: CASSGVAVAPHEQFF. The CDR3 DNA is TGTGCCAGCAGTGGGGTCGCGGTCGCGCCCCATGAGCAGTTCTTC.

This rearrangement joins TRBV9 to TRBJ2-3; D unresolved. Trimming shortened V by 0 bases and J by 5 bases, and 4 bases separated the two germline ends. CDR1 and CDR2 (germline): SGDLS, YYNGEE. The CDR3 is 12 residues long. The CDR3 region has the DNA TGTGCCAGCAGCGTAGATGTAGATACGCAGTATTTT. Translation: CASSVDVDTQYF.

The rearrangement links TRBV7-9 to TRBJ2-1, with TRBD2 identical over 8 bases. The V segment lost 4 bases and the J segment 3 bases; nucleotides outside the gene matches: 5. CDR3 length: 15 amino acids. Germline values: CDR1 SEHNR, CDR2 FQNEAQ (reference sequence). The CDR3 protein is CASSSPGTSYNEQFF. For the CDR3, the DNA is TGTGCCAGCAGCTCGCCCGGGACTAGCTACAATGAGCAGTTCTTC.

The chain uses TRBV7-9 and TRBJ1-2, with TRBD1 matching 9 bases. Per the germline V gene, CDR1 is SEHNR and CDR2 is FQNEAQ (reference sequence). V lost 5 bases and J lost 4; bases outside the gene matches: 14. This CDR3 region has 17 residues. CDR3 sequence reads: CASSTMNRGRGAYGYTF. Here the CDR3 DNA reads TGTGCCAGCAGCACAATGAACAGGGGGCGAGGGGCCTATGGCTACACCTTC.

This clone was seen a handful of times. DNA of the CDR3: TGTGCCACCATGCGAGGACACCAAGCTTTCTTT. This gives the protein CATMRGHQAFF. The chain recombines TRBV24-1 with TRBJ1-1; D is possibly TRBD1 (5 bases). V lost 8 bases and J lost 9, with 12 bases in between. Germline V lookup: CDR1 KGHDR, CDR2 SFDVKD. The CDR3 is made up of 11 amino acids.

The chain carries TRBV3-1 (or the pseudogene TRBV3-2) and TRBJ1-5; D unresolved. Germline-derived CDR1 and CDR2 are LGHDT and YNNKEL (reference sequence). The CDR3 totals 14 residues. Trimming cost V 3 bases and J 0 bases, with 6 bases left between them. The CDR3 DNA reads TGTGCCAGCAGCCATCACAGTAGCAATCAGCCCCAGCATTTT. Translated: CASSHHSSNQPQHF.

The DNA of the CDR3 is TGTGCCAGCAGTTTAAAAGGGGGCGGCAATCAGCCCCAGCATTTT. Protein sequence: CASSLKGGGNQPQHF. V gene TRBV27 combines with J gene TRBJ1-5, with 7 bases identical to TRBD1. The ends lost 2 bases at V and 2 bases at J; junction bases unmatched: 3. CDR3 length: 15 residues. Per the germline V gene, CDR1 is MNHEY and CDR2 is SMNVEV (reference sequence).

This chain uses TRBV11-2 with TRBJ2-3; D not resolved. Between the trimmed V and J ends, which lost 5 bases and 0 bases, there was a span of 0 bases. CDR1 SGHAT and CDR2 FQNNGV come from the germline V gene. The CDR3 extends over 11 amino acids. CDR3 in amino acids: CASSSTDTQYF. CDR3 coding DNA: TGTGCCAGCAGCAGCACAGATACGCAGTATTTT.

V gene TRBV10-3 combines with J gene TRBJ2-2; TRBD1 might be the D (6 bases). CDR1 and CDR2 from the germline V gene are ENHRY and SYGVKD. The CDR3 is made up of 14 amino acids. Trimming pared 6 bases from V and 5 bases from J, leaving 13 bases between. In DNA, the CDR3 is TGTGCCATCAGCAAACAGGGTTTTACCGGGGAGCTGTTTTTT. It translates to CAISKQGFTGELFF.